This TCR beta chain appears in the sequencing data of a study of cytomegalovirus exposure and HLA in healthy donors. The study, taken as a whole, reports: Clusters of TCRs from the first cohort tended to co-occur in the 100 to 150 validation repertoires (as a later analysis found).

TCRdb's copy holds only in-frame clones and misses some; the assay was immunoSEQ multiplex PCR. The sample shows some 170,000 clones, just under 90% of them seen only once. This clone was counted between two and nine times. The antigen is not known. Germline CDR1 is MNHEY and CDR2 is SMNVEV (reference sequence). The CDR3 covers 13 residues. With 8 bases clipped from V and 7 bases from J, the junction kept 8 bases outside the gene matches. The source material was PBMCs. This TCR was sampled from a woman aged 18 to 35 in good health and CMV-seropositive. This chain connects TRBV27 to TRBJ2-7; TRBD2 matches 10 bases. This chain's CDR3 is CASLSGRGGEQYF. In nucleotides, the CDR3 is TGTGCCAGCCTGAGCGGGAGGGGTGGAGAGCAGTACTTC.